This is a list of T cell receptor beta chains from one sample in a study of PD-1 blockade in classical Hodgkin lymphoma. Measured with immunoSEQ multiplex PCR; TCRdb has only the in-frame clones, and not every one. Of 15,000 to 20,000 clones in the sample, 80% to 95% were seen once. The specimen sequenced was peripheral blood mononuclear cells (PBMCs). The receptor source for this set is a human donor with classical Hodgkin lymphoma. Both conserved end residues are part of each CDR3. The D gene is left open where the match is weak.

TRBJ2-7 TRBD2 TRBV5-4 TGTGCCAGCAGCCCAGCGGGATCCTACGAGCAGTACTTC CASSPAGSYEQYF
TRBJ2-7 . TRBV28 TGTGCCAGCACAGGAGGGCGGTCCGTTACGAAGCAGTACTTC CASTGGRSVTKQYF
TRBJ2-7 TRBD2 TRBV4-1 TGCGCCAGCAGCCTTAGCGGGAGTGGCTACGAGCAGTACTTC CASSLSGSGYEQYF
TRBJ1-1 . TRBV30 TGTGCCTGGAGTACCGCAGGACAGAACACTGAAGCTTTCTTT CAWSTAGQNTEAFF
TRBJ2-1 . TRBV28 TGTGCCAGCAGTGATGAGCTCAGCTCCTACAATGAGCAGTTCTTC CASSDELSSYNEQFF
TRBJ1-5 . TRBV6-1 TGTGCCACAGGTTATAGCAATCAGCCCCAGCATTTT CATGYSNQPQHF
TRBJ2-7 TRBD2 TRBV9 TGTGCCAGCAGTGCCGCTAGCGGGAGATTCGCCTACGAGCAGTACTTC CASSAASGRFAYEQYF
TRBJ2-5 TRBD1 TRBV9 TGTGCCAGCAGCGTAGCCGAGACAGGGGGGCAAGAGACCCAGTACTTC CASSVAETGGQETQYF
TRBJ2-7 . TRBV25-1 TGTGCCAGCAGTGAAGGAGGCAACTCCTACGAGCAGTACTTC CASSEGGNSYEQYF
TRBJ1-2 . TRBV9 TGTGCCAGCAGCGCCGGGCAGGGGCGACTCTATGGCTACACCTTC CASSAGQGRLYGYTF
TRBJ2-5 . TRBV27 TGTGCCAGCAGTTCCCCGGCGGGGAGCCAAGAGACCCAGTACTTC CASSSPAGSQETQYF
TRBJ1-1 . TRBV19 TGTGCCAGTAAACCTTTGACGGTGGACACTGAAGCTTTCTTT CASKPLTVDTEAFF